This T cell receptor beta chain was recovered during a study of T cells in Graves' hyperthyroidism and ophthalmopathy. Study-wide context: Peripheral blood sampling occurred at initial diagnosis, before any treatment.

Points from the study as a whole: Most clonotypes that expanded in the thyroid above 0.001 also showed up in blood.

This CDR3 contains 13 residues. Germline CDR1 SGHVS, CDR2 FQNEAQ. V was cut by 1 base and J by 6 bases, with 10 bases left in between. About this clonotype: The antigen is undetermined.

Template material for amplifying TCR beta CDR3 regions consisted of RNA transcripts. RT-PCR in the first round (using the HTBI primer set) targeted the TCR CDR3. TCRdb analysed the multiplex PCR reads with MiXCR anew, one entry per CDR3 protein. Of hundreds of thousands of distinct CDR3 sequences in the sample, approximately 15% are singletons; the top ten hold 9.5% to 13%. The chain couples TRBV7-8 to TRBJ2-7; tentatively, D is TRBD1 (5 bases). This receptor was obtained from a woman aged 18-35 years with Graves' hyperthyroidism. Sequencing was performed on blood. CDR3 region: CASSLEQVFEQYF. Here the CDR3 DNA reads TGTGCCAGCAGCTTAGAACAGGTCTTCGAGCAGTACTTC.